The clone carrying this T cell receptor (beta chain) was counted between two and nine times. The data originate from a study of T-cell reconstitution after alpha-beta-depleted transplantation in children. TCRbeta library construction was performed incorporating unique molecular identifiers. From the PCR reads, TCRdb called clonotypes with MiXCR, one entry per CDR3 protein. The data contain about 600,000 distinct CDR3 sequences, roughly a tenth of them singletons. Source: PBMCs from the stem cell graft donor, taken from the stem cell graft. The TCR comes from a human donor who donated a stem cell graft to a child with acute myeloid leukemia.

In nucleotides, the CDR3 is TGTGCCAGCAGCCTAAGGGACAGCCTGACCTACGAGCAGTACTTC. Its protein is CASSLRDSLTYEQYF. The chain has TRBV7-9 and TRBJ2-7; 7 positions agree with TRBD1. Germline V gives CDR1 SEHNR, CDR2 FQNEAQ (reference sequence). Trimming at V came to 5 bases and at J to 2 bases, leaving 9 bases not matched to a gene. This CDR3 is built from 15 residues.